This TCR beta chain was retrieved from a study of response to subunit inactivated influenza vaccine (dated by TCRdb to the late 2010s). General notes on the study: Deep quantitative profiling of the T cell receptor repertoire was used in the study to follow responses to a trivalent subunit inactivated influenza vaccine. On the study overall, not on this receptor specifically: According to the authors, only a limited number of new T cells may be recruited by each seasonal influenza vaccination.

This clonotype was counted a few times. The antigen this receptor binds is unknown. The sample holds no much larger clone one base away, and base qualities are not on file. Reading from cysteine to phenylalanine, the CDR3 counts 13 amino acids. The only DNA kept is the CDR3, 39 bases in frame from the first base. The junction shows trimming of 0 bases on V and 5 bases on J, and the gene matches do not reach 1 base of it. Reading the germline V gene gives CDR1 SGDLS and CDR2 YYNGEE. The library was produced with RT-PCR. Reads for this sample came from an Illumina HiSeq 2500. Clones were called with MiXCR by TCRdb after fastp trimmed the public reads at Q25, and only in-frame beta chains were retained. Every distinct CDR3 protein forms one entry, paired with its most common genes and DNA. The sample table shows 600,000 to 850,000 distinct CDR3 sequences, and roughly 15% are seen once. 7.6% of the sample is taken by the ten largest.

This specimen was PBMCs from blood, taken 14 days before vaccination. The clonotype was recovered from a man aged 50-60 years who received an inactivated influenza vaccine. Donor details come from another sample of the same person, matched by shared clones. The chain uses TRBV9 and TRBJ2-5; 7 of the junction bases match TRBD1. Here the CDR3 is given as CASSVAQGETQYF. The DNA sequence is TGTGCCAGCAGCGTAGCACAGGGGGAGACCCAGTACTTC.